One sample yielded the 31 T cell receptor beta chains listed below, sequenced in a study of technical replicates of blood from several donors. Measured with immunoSEQ multiplex PCR; TCRdb has only the in-frame clones, and not every one. The data contain under 75,000 clones, approximately 83% of them seen just once; the ten biggest clones take up approximately 5.4%. The sample taken for sequencing was PBMCs. The receptors were sampled from a human donor in good health. Some clones in this sample may be carry-over from other donors' samples.

The chain employs TRBV7-9 and TRBJ2-1; tentatively, D is TRBD2 (5 bases). Between the trimmed V and J ends, which lost 4 bases and 8 bases, there was a span of 15 bases. CDR1 SEHNR and CDR2 FQNEAQ come from the germline V gene (reference sequence). CDR3 length: 14 residues. CDR3 region: CASSSVLEADEQFF. DNA of the CDR3: TGTGCCAGCAGCTCGGTTCTGGAAGCGGATGAGCAGTTCTTC.

In its sample, this clone was seen a few times. The rearrangement uses TRBV7-6 and TRBJ2-7; TRBD2 agrees at 11 bases. Germline V gene lookup returns CDR1 SGHVS and CDR2 FNYEAQ. J gave up 9 bases and V 5 bases, and 12 bases lay outside the gene matches. The CDR3 covers 15 residues. The CDR3 coding sequence is TGTGCCAGCAGCGCGTCTAGCGGGGGGAAAACCGGGCAGTACTTC. Amino acid sequence: CASSASSGGKTGQYF.

The V gene is TRBV19, the J gene TRBJ2-1; 15 nucleotides line up with TRBD2. The CDR3 spans 18 residues. The V and J ends lost 5 bases and 0 bases, in that order; junction bases with no gene match: 5. CDR1 and CDR2 from the germline V gene are LNHDA and SQIVND (reference sequence). The CDR3, as DNA: TGTGCCAGTAGTGTTGGGACTAGCGGGAGGAGCTCCTACAATGAGCAGTTCTTC. Encoded protein: CASSVGTSGRSSYNEQFF.

The rearrangement links TRBV4-1 to TRBJ2-7, with 9 bases lining up with TRBD1. This CDR3 is 15 amino acids long. The germline gives CDR1 MGHRA, CDR2 YSYEKL. With 3 bases clipped from V and 9 bases from J, the junction kept 12 bases outside the gene matches. Written as DNA, the CDR3 is TGCGCCAGCAGCCAGGCAGGACAGGGGCGGGTGAGGCAGTACTTC. It translates to CASSQAGQGRVRQYF.

This rearrangement joins TRBV5-8 to TRBJ1-5; 7 nucleotides line up with TRBD1. V gave up 4 bases and J gave up 0 bases; unmatched junction bases: 10. The length of the CDR3 is 17 residues. Looked up from germline, CDR1 is SGHTS and CDR2 is YDEGEE. The CDR3: CASSRRDSSFSNQPQHF. CDR3 nucleotides: TGTGCCAGCAGCCGTAGGGACAGTTCCTTTAGCAATCAGCCCCAGCATTTT.

The table lists this clone with a count of one. The V gene is TRBV2, the J gene TRBJ2-7; TRBD1 might be the D (6 bases). The length of the CDR3 is 13 residues. Per the germline V gene, CDR1 is SNHLY and CDR2 is FYNNEI. Trimming took 4 bases from V and 6 from J, leaving 13 bases between them. CDR3 DNA sequence: TGTGCCAGCAGTGCTCAGGGGATTGGCGAGCAGTACTTC. This codes for CASSAQGIGEQYF.

The CDR3 region is CSVAGANTEAFF. The CDR3, as DNA: TGCAGCGTTGCAGGGGCTAACACTGAAGCTTTCTTT. The chain recombines TRBV29-1 with TRBJ1-1, with D tentatively TRBD1 (6 bases). This CDR3 region has 12 residues. Germline V gene sequence: CDR1 SQVTM, CDR2 ANQGSEA. The ends were cut back, 4 bases at V and 2 bases at J, with 8 bases in the middle. Supplemented by reference TRBV29-1 and TRBJ1-1, the full variable domain reads SAVISQKPSRDICQRGTSLTIQCQVDSQVTMMFWYRQQPGQSLTLIATANQGSEATYESGFVIDKFPISRPNLTFSTLTVSNMSPEDSSIYLCSVAGANTEAFFGQGTRLTVV.

This chain links TRBV5-1 with TRBJ2-3, with 8 positions matching TRBD1. The ends lost 4 bases at V and 2 bases at J; junction bases unmatched: 3. Germline CDR1 and CDR2: SGHRS and YFSETQ. There are 14 residues in the CDR3. The CDR3 DNA reads as TGCGCCAGCAGCGCAGGGGGCTACACAGATACGCAGTATTTT. Protein product: CASSAGGYTDTQYF.

The rearrangement joins TRBV4-2 to TRBJ2-1, with D possibly matching TRBD2 (7 bases). Germline lookup yields CDR1 LGHNA and CDR2 YNFKEQ. The CDR3 contains 15 residues. V was shortened by 4 bases and J by 8 bases, with 18 bases between the two germline ends. CDR3 DNA sequence: TGTGCCAGCAGCCTTGGACTAGGGGGTGTCCATGAGCAGTTCTTC. This sequence encodes CASSLGLGGVHEQFF.

The chain combines TRBV7-6 with TRBJ2-2; TRBD2 aligns across 8 bases. There are 15 residues in the CDR3. Unmatched junction bases numbered 7, after V lost 5 bases and J lost 5 bases. The germline V gene encodes CDR1 SGHVS and CDR2 FNYEAQ. CDR3 residues: CASSATSGGTGELFF. The CDR3 DNA reads as TGTGCCAGCAGCGCCACTAGCGGAGGGACCGGGGAGCTGTTTTTT. The full variable domain, rest sourced from reference TRBV7-6 and TRBJ2-2, is GAGVSQSPRYKVTKRGQDVALRCDPISGHVSLYWYRQALGQGPEFLTYFNYEAQQDKSGLPNDRFSAERPEGSISTLTIQRTEQRDSAMYRCASSATSGGTGELFFGEGSRLTVL.

This clone was observed a single time. The V gene is TRBV15, the J gene TRBJ2-1; the D is unclear. The CDR3 has 14 residues. From germline, CDR1 is LNHNV and CDR2 YYDKDF (reference sequence). Trimming took off 8 bases at V and 7 bases at J, with 18 bases between the two ends. CDR3 DNA: TGTGCCACCTCTCGCCTAGGCACTAATAATGAGCAGTTCTTC. Translated: CATSRLGTNNEQFF.

The J gene is TRBJ1-2, the V gene TRBV27; TRBD1 agrees at 8 bases. Trimming removed 6 bases from V and 11 bases from J; junction bases left unmatched: 11. CDR1 and CDR2 from the germline V gene are MNHEY and SMNVEV (reference sequence). The CDR3 is 13 amino acids. The DNA of the CDR3 is TGTGCCAGCAGGGCGACCGGGACAGGAAATTACACCTTC. Translation gives CASRATGTGNYTF.

This chain uses TRBV7-3 with TRBJ2-3; D perhaps matches TRBD1 (5 bases). The germline V gene has CDR1 SGHTA and CDR2 FQGTGA. V was trimmed by 5 bases and J by 5 bases, leaving 11 bases between them. The CDR3 covers 13 residues. For the CDR3, the DNA is TGTGCCAGCAGCCCGTCTAGGGGAGATACGCAGTATTTT. This codes for CASSPSRGDTQYF.

In regard to this clone: Germline and junction disagree at one end, which may indicate a read error. The chain has TRBV7-2 and TRBJ2-1; weak D call: TRBD1 (6 bases). This CDR3 is 14 amino acids long. From germline, CDR1 is SGHTA and CDR2 FQGNSA. The DNA of the CDR3 is TGTGCCAGCAGCTTAAGACAGGCGTACAACGAGCAGTTCTTC. It is translated as CASSLRQAYNEQFF.

The chain joins TRBV2 to TRBJ1-1; D uncertain. V was shortened by 7 bases and J by 7 bases, with 7 bases between the two germline ends. Germline V gene sequence: CDR1 SNHLY, CDR2 FYNNEI. The CDR3 covers 10 residues. The CDR3 here is CASNSGEAFF. CDR3 in DNA: TGTGCCAGCAACAGTGGTGAAGCTTTCTTT.

CDR3 sequence (DNA): TGTGCCAGCAGTTACCCCCGGGAAAACTATGGCTACACCTTC. Its translation is CASSYPRENYGYTF. The chain couples TRBV6-6 to TRBJ1-2, with D uncertain. Trimming cost V 2 bases and J 2 bases, with 9 bases left between them. The CDR3 spans 14 residues. The germline gives CDR1 MNHNY, CDR2 SVGAGI (reference sequence).

The chain is built from TRBV4-3 and TRBJ2-3; D might be TRBD2 (6 bases). The CDR3 runs 14 residues. Germline CDR1 LGHNA, CDR2 YSLEER. V was cut by 4 bases and J by 5 bases, with 13 bases left in between. CDR3 DNA: TGCGCCAGCAGCCGACTAGTGGGTGTAGATACGCAGTATTTT. It is translated as CASSRLVGVDTQYF.

The chain links TRBV5-4 to TRBJ2-3; 8 bases fit TRBD2. With 3 bases clipped from V and 3 bases from J, the junction kept 9 bases outside the gene matches. Germline CDR1 and CDR2: SGHNT and YYREEE (reference sequence). The CDR3 is 16 amino acids. CDR3 sequence (DNA): TGTGCCAGCAGCTCAGGAGCGGGAGTGGGGACAGATACGCAGTATTTT. As protein: CASSSGAGVGTDTQYF. Using reference TRBV5-4 and TRBJ2-3 for the parts outside the CDR3, the full variable domain is ETGVTQSPTHLIKTRGQQVTLRCSSQSGHNTVSWYQQALGQGPQFIFQYYREEENGRGNFPPRFSGLQFPNYSSELNVNALELDDSALYLCASSSGAGVGTDTQYFGPGTRLTVL.

This chain links TRBV5-4 with TRBJ2-7, with 12 bases lining up with TRBD2. V dropped 0 bases and J dropped 5; count of bases not matched to a gene: 3. CDR3 size: 15 residues. In germline, CDR1 is SGHNT, CDR2 YYREEE (reference sequence). The DNA for the CDR3 is TGTGCCAGCAGCTTGGAACTAGCGGGAGGACACGAGCAGTACTTC. This translates into CASSLELAGGHEQYF.

In the case of this clone: The same CDR3 is also encoded by other DNA sequences in this sample. The V gene is TRBV7-9, the J gene TRBJ2-7; 8 bases are a match to TRBD2. The V and J ends lost 0 bases and 2 bases, in that order; junction bases with no gene match: 3. In germline, CDR1 is SEHNR, CDR2 FQNEAQ (reference sequence). The length of the CDR3 is 15 residues. The CDR3 bases are TGTGCCAGCAGCTTAGCGAGCGGGGGAACCTACGAGCAGTACTTC. Translating gives CASSLASGGTYEQYF.

The rearrangement joins TRBV10-3 to TRBJ1-1; D possibly corresponds to TRBD1 (5 bases). The CDR3 spans 13 residues. The germline V gene has CDR1 ENHRY and CDR2 SYGVKD. The germline V and J ends were trimmed by 5 bases and 5 bases, with 12 bases remaining between them. CDR3 in amino acids: CAISSRGGTEAFF. CDR3 nucleotides: TGTGCCATCAGTTCCCGGGGGGGAACTGAAGCTTTCTTT.

The gene calls are TRBV10-3 and TRBJ2-7; 8 nucleotides match TRBD1. The germline V gene encodes CDR1 ENHRY and CDR2 SYGVKD. The CDR3 extends over 14 amino acids. V lost 2 bases to trimming and J lost 2 bases; unmatched junction nucleotides: 2. As DNA, the CDR3 is TGTGCCATCAGTGAGGGGACAGGAACCTACGAGCAGTACTTC. It specifies CAISEGTGTYEQYF.

V usage is TRBV2 and J usage is TRBJ2-2, with a possible D match to TRBD2 (5 bases). Trimming removed 7 bases at V and 1 base at J, with 10 bases between. The V gene's germline CDR1 is SNHLY and CDR2 FYNNEI. The CDR3 consists of 14 residues. The CDR3 here is CASTPDLNTGELFF. As DNA, the CDR3 is TGTGCCAGCACGCCGGACTTGAACACCGGGGAGCTGTTTTTT. The full variable domain, in which reference TRBV2 and TRBJ2-2 provide the parts outside the CDR3, is EPEVTQTPSHQVTQMGQEVILRCVPISNHLYFYWYRQILGQKVEFLVSFYNNEISEKSEIFDDQFSVERPDGSNFTLKIRSTKLEDSAMYFCASTPDLNTGELFFGEGSRLTVL.

The rearrangement uses TRBV6-5 and TRBJ2-3; D ambiguous. Looked up from germline, CDR1 is MNHEY and CDR2 is SVGAGI. The CDR3 runs 14 residues. V lost 4 bases to trimming and J lost 5 bases, with 13 bases between them. The CDR3 sequence: CASSSPLAGDTQYF. CDR3 bases: TGTGCCAGCAGTTCCCCCCTCGCCGGAGATACGCAGTATTTT.

The chain couples TRBV5-4 to TRBJ1-4; 9 bases are a match to TRBD1. The CDR3 is 14 residues long. V trimming: 5 bases; J trimming: 5 bases; junction bases outside the gene matches: 4. Germline V gene data show CDR1 as SGHNT and CDR2 as YYREEE (reference sequence). The CDR3 DNA follows: TGTGCCAGCAGACGGGACAGGGAAAATGAAAAACTGTTTTTT. Encoded protein: CASRRDRENEKLFF.

This chain links TRBV19 with TRBJ2-5, with D possibly being TRBD1 (5 bases). Germline V CDR1 and CDR2: LNHDA, SQIVND (reference sequence). V lost 4 bases and J lost 3, with 15 bases in between. This CDR3 has 15 residues. The CDR3 sequence is CASSKAQGRKETQYF. The CDR3 nucleotides are TGTGCCAGTAGTAAGGCGCAGGGTAGGAAAGAGACCCAGTACTTC.

The chain couples TRBV5-1 to TRBJ2-3, with 10 bases fitting TRBD2. Germline trimming cut 4 bases from V and 6 bases from J; bases unmatched to any gene: 8. Germline-derived CDR1 and CDR2 are SGHRS and YFSETQ. There are 15 residues in the CDR3. Written as DNA, the CDR3 is TGCGCCAGCAGCCCCTTAGCGGGGGGCCCGGATACGCAGTATTTT. It translates to CASSPLAGGPDTQYF.

This chain joins TRBV6-6 and TRBJ2-7; 9 bases line up with TRBD2. Looked up from germline, CDR1 is MNHNY and CDR2 is SVGAGI (reference sequence). The CDR3 is 13 residues long. The V gene end was trimmed by 6 bases and the J gene end by 2 bases; junction bases not matched to a gene: 2. The CDR3 here is CASSRLAAYEQYF. CDR3 DNA sequence: TGTGCCAGCAGCCGACTAGCGGCCTACGAGCAGTACTTC.

The CDR3: CASSRGKTQYF. CDR3 coding DNA: TGTGCCAGCAGTCGGGGGAAGACCCAGTACTTC. The V and J genes are TRBV25-1 and TRBJ2-5; possible D gene TRBD2, 6 bases. The CDR3 totals 11 residues. Trimming cost V 5 bases and J 6 bases, with 7 bases left between them. Germline CDR1 reads MGHDK; CDR2 reads SYGVNS.

The DNA for the CDR3 is TGCGCCAGCAGCCCCGAGACAGGCGAAGCTTTCTTT. Encoded protein: CASSPETGEAFF. The chain uses TRBV5-1 and TRBJ1-1; weak D call: TRBD1 (6 bases). Trimming pared 4 bases from V and 8 bases from J, leaving 12 bases between. This CDR3 comprises 12 residues. The germline V gene has CDR1 SGHRS and CDR2 YFSETQ.

The chain couples TRBV11-2 to TRBJ2-3; D remains unclear. There are 15 residues in the CDR3. Trimming removed 0 bases at V and 2 bases at J, with 9 bases between. Looked up from germline, CDR1 is SGHAT and CDR2 is FQNNGV. The CDR3 DNA reads as TGTGCCAGCAGCTTAGATCCCGACAACACAGATACGCAGTATTTT. Amino acids: CASSLDPDNTDTQYF.